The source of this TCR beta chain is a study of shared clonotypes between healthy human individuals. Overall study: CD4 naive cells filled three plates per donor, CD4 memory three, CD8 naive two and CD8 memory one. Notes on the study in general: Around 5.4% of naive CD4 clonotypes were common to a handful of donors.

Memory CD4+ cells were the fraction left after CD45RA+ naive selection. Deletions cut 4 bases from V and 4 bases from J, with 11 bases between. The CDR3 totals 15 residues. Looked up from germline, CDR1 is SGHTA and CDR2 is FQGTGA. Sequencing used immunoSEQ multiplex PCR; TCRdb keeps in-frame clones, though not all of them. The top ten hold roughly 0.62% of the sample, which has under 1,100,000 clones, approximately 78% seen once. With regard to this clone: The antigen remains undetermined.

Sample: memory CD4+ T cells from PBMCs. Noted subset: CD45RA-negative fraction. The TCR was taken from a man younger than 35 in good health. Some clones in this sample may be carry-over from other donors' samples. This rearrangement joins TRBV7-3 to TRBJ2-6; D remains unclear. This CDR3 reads CASSYTLPGANVLTF. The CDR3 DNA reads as TGTGCCAGCAGCTATACATTACCCGGGGCCAACGTCCTGACTTTC.